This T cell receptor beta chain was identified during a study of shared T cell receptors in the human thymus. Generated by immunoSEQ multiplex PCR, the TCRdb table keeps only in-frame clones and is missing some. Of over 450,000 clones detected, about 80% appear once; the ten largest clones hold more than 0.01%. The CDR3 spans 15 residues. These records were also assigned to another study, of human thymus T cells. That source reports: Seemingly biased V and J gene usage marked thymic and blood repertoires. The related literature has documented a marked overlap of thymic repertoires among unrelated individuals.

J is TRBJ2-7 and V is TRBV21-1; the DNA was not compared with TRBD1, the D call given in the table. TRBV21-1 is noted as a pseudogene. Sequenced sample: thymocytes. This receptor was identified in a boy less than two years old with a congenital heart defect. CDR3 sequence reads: CASSKGSPGIYEQYF. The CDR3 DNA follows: TGTGCCAGCAGCAAAGGGTCACCAGGGATCTACGAGCAGTACTTC.